This passage covers 31 T cell receptor beta chains from one sample sequenced in a study of blood T cell repertoires in COVID-19. Libraries were prepared by immunoSEQ multiplex PCR; TCRdb keeps only in-frame clonotypes and omits some of them. The repertoire consists of around 75,000 clones, with about 88% occurring once and the leading ten covering around 3.9%. The sequenced sample consisted of peripheral blood. These receptors came from a man between 65 and 85 years old with active COVID-19.

V and J are TRBV7-6 and TRBJ2-5; 12 positions agree with TRBD2. The CDR3 extends over 16 amino acids. Germline V gene sequence: CDR1 SGHVS, CDR2 FNYEAQ. Trimming at V came to 5 bases and at J to 4 bases, leaving 8 bases not matched to a gene. The DNA of the CDR3 is TGTGCCAGCAGCCCCACTAGCGGGGGGAGGGGAGAGACCCAGTACTTC. It specifies CASSPTSGGRGETQYF.

The rearrangement links TRBV7-3 to TRBJ2-3; D possibly corresponds to TRBD2 (6 bases). Germline CDR1 reads SGHTA; CDR2 reads FQGTGA. Deletions cut 5 bases from V and 4 bases from J, with 16 bases between. CDR3 size: 15 residues. CDR3 loop: CASSARLDGADTQYF. CDR3 nucleotides: TGTGCCAGCAGCGCCAGACTAGATGGGGCAGATACGCAGTATTTT.

This clone showed up just a few times. The chain is built from TRBV5-1 and TRBJ1-5; 8 positions agree with TRBD1. V lost 0 bases to trimming and J lost 5 bases; unmatched junction nucleotides: 4. Germline V gene data show CDR1 as SGHRS and CDR2 as YFSETQ. The CDR3 runs to 15 residues. CDR3 residues: CASSLGDRPYQPQHF. In DNA, the CDR3 is TGCGCCAGCAGCTTGGGGGACAGGCCATATCAGCCCCAGCATTTT. The variable domain in full, with the rest retrieved from reference TRBV5-1 and TRBJ1-5, is KAGVTQTPRYLIKTRGQQVTLSCSPISGHRSVSWYQQTPGQGLQFLFEYFSETQRNKGNFPGRFSGRQFSNSRSEMNVSTLELGDSALYLCASSLGDRPYQPQHFGDGTRLSIL.

The chain is built from TRBV6-4 and TRBJ2-2; 7 nucleotides match TRBD1. V lost 8 bases and J lost 2; bases outside the gene matches: 5. This CDR3 is built from 14 residues. The V gene's germline CDR1 is MRHNA and CDR2 SNTAGT. The CDR3 sequence is CASSGQPNTGELFF. CDR3 bases: TGTGCCAGCTCGGGACAGCCCAACACCGGGGAGCTGTTTTTT.

This rearrangement joins TRBV30 to TRBJ1-5, with TRBD1 matching over 9 bases. V lost 8 bases and J lost 5; bases outside the gene matches: 7. Germline CDR1 GTSNPN, CDR2 SVGIG (reference sequence). The CDR3 covers 13 residues. DNA for the CDR3: TGTGCCGGAAACAGGGGGCTGGATCAGCCCCAGCATTTT. Its translation is CAGNRGLDQPQHF.

The chain couples TRBV7-2 to TRBJ2-2, with TRBD1 identical over 10 bases. This CDR3 region has 15 residues. V dropped 10 bases and J dropped 4; count of bases not matched to a gene: 9. Germline V gene sequence: CDR1 SGHTA, CDR2 FQGNSA. The CDR3 DNA reads TGTGCCAAATCCGGGACAGGGGTTGGCACCGGGGAGCTGTTTTTT. Its translation: CAKSGTGVGTGELFF.

The rearrangement links TRBV7-2 to TRBJ2-2; TRBD2 might be the D (7 bases). CDR1 is SGHTA, CDR2 FQGNSA, per germline. V gave up 4 bases and J gave up 0 bases, with 15 bases separating them. CDR3 length equals 17 residues. The CDR3 sequence: CASSSPRGGSNTGELFF. Here the CDR3 DNA reads TGTGCCAGCAGCTCCCCGAGGGGGGGTTCGAACACCGGGGAGCTGTTTTTT.

This chain joins TRBV6-2 or TRBV6-3 and TRBJ2-3; 9 nucleotides match TRBD1. Germline loops: CDR1 MNHEY, CDR2 SVGEGT. The CDR3 length is 15 residues. The trim removed 5 bases at V and 1 base at J, leaving 4 bases unmatched. CDR3 sequence: CASSTRTGGTDTQYF. CDR3 DNA sequence: TGTGCCAGCAGTACCCGGACAGGGGGCACAGATACGCAGTATTTT.

The V gene is TRBV12-3 or TRBV12-4, the J gene TRBJ2-1; TRBD2 might be the D (5 bases). The CDR3 spans 13 residues. V was cut by 1 base and J by 10 bases, with 11 bases left in between. The CDR3 DNA sequence: TGTGCCAGCAGTTTAGATGGGAGAAGCGAGCAGTTCTTC. Translating it yields CASSLDGRSEQFF.

This clone came up once. The V call is TRBV11-2, the J call TRBJ2-1, with 9 bases that match TRBD2. The V gene end was trimmed by 1 base and the J gene end by 9 bases; junction bases not matched to a gene: 7. Germline V lookup: CDR1 SGHAT, CDR2 FQNNGV. The CDR3 spans 15 residues. The CDR3 here is CASSLGRTSDGEQFF. The CDR3 DNA follows: TGTGCCAGCAGCTTAGGCCGGACTAGCGACGGTGAGCAGTTCTTC.

The V call is TRBV2, the J call TRBJ2-7; TRBD2 matches at 7 bases. Trimming at V came to 9 bases and at J to 2 bases, leaving 4 bases not matched to a gene. The length of the CDR3 is 12 residues. Germline values: CDR1 SNHLY, CDR2 FYNNEI. CDR3 region: CARGTTTYEQYF. The CDR3 DNA is TGTGCCAGAGGGACTACCACCTACGAGCAGTACTTC.

The J gene is TRBJ2-4, the V gene TRBV5-1, with D maybe TRBD2 (5 bases). V lost 0 bases, J lost 0 bases, and 10 bases lay in between. This CDR3 spans 16 amino acids. Germline loops: CDR1 SGHRS, CDR2 YFSETQ. The CDR3 reads CASSLGLALAKNIQYF. The CDR3 DNA reads TGCGCCAGCAGCTTGGGGCTAGCCCTAGCCAAAAACATTCAGTACTTC.

This chain connects TRBV21-1 to TRBJ2-1; the table assigns TRBD2, which was not confirmed against the DNA. TRBV21-1 is noted as a pseudogene. CDR3 length: 14 amino acids. This chain's CDR3 is CASSPWTSFNEQFF. CDR3 DNA: TGTGCCAGCAGCCCCTGGACTAGCTTCAATGAGCAGTTCTTC.

The V call is TRBV6-5, the J call TRBJ2-3, with a tentative D call TRBD2 (5 bases). The germline V gene encodes CDR1 MNHEY and CDR2 SVGAGI. The CDR3 has 15 residues. V was trimmed by 6 bases and J by 3 bases, leaving 16 bases between them. The CDR3 DNA is TGTGCCAGCAGACCCCCGGCGGGTGGAACAGATACGCAGTATTTT. Residues: CASRPPAGGTDTQYF.

The J gene is TRBJ1-1, the V gene TRBV25-1, with a weak D call TRBD1 (5 bases). Between the trimmed V and J ends, which lost 1 base and 6 bases, there was a span of 9 bases. The CDR3 runs 13 residues. Germline V lookup: CDR1 MGHDK, CDR2 SYGVNS. The CDR3 DNA is TGTGCCAGCAGTGAATGGGGACTCCCTGAAGCTTTCTTT. It codes for CASSEWGLPEAFF. The whole variable domain, filled in from reference TRBV25-1 and TRBJ1-1, reads EADIYQTPRYLVIGTGKKITLECSQTMGHDKMYWYQQDPGMELHLIHYSYGVNSTEKGDLSSESTVSRIRTEHFPLTLESARPSHTSQYLCASSEWGLPEAFFGQGTRLTVV.

The chain links TRBV19 to TRBJ2-7; weak D call: TRBD2 (5 bases). With 10 bases removed from V and 3 bases from J, the gap between germline ends came to 16 bases. There are 13 residues in the CDR3. Germline V lookup: CDR1 LNHDA, CDR2 SQIVND (reference sequence). The CDR3 region is CATRVGVGYEQYF. The CDR3 DNA reads as TGTGCCACTAGGGTCGGGGTCGGCTACGAGCAGTACTTC. Together with reference TRBV19 and TRBJ2-7, the CDR3 gives the full variable domain: DGGITQSPKYLFRKEGQNVTLSCEQNLNHDAMYWYRQDPGQGLRLIYYSQIVNDFQKGDIAEGYSVSREKKESFPLTVTSAQKNPTAFYLCATRVGVGYEQYFGPGTRLTVT.

V usage is TRBV5-1 and J usage is TRBJ2-5, with 10 bases aligning to TRBD1. The CDR3 spans 17 residues. The ends lost 4 bases at V and 0 bases at J; junction bases unmatched: 9. The germline gives CDR1 SGHRS, CDR2 YFSETQ. The CDR3 loop is CASSADRGLGYQETQYF. The CDR3 bases are TGCGCCAGCAGCGCCGACAGGGGGCTAGGGTACCAAGAGACCCAGTACTTC.

J is TRBJ2-5 and V is TRBV30, with 10 bases that match TRBD1. Germline V CDR1 and CDR2: GTSNPN, SVGIG (reference sequence). V gave up 1 base and J gave up 5 bases; unmatched junction bases: 4. CDR3 length: 14 residues. CDR3 protein: CAWSGTGGAETQYF. Written as DNA, the CDR3 is TGTGCCTGGAGTGGGACAGGGGGGGCCGAGACCCAGTACTTC.

A few counts support this clone. This chain connects TRBV3-1 (or the pseudogene TRBV3-2) to TRBJ2-5; D ambiguous. With 1 base removed from V and 4 bases from J, the gap between germline ends came to 10 bases. The CDR3 has 14 residues. CDR1 is LGHDT, CDR2 YNNKEL, per germline (reference sequence). CDR3: CASSQGGRAETQYF. CDR3 in DNA: TGTGCCAGCAGCCAAGGTGGGCGCGCAGAGACCCAGTACTTC.

This clone has just a few counts. This chain joins TRBV18 and TRBJ2-1; 7 positions match TRBD1. J gave up 6 bases and V 3 bases, and 5 bases lay outside the gene matches. This CDR3 spans 14 amino acids. Germline loops: CDR1 KGHSH, CDR2 LQKENI. In DNA form, the CDR3 reads TGTGCCAGCTCACCGAGACAGGGTGCCAATGAGCAGTTCTTC. It codes for CASSPRQGANEQFF. The variable domain in full, completed from reference TRBV18 and TRBJ2-1, reads NAGVMQNPRHLVRRRGQEARLRCSPMKGHSHVYWYRQLPEEGLKFMVYLQKENIIDESGMPKERFSAEFPKEGPSILRIQQVVRGDSAAYFCASSPRQGANEQFFGPGTRLTVL.

The chain carries TRBV7-2 and TRBJ1-2; tentative D call: TRBD1 (5 bases). The CDR3 has 14 amino acids. Germline V lookup: CDR1 SGHTA, CDR2 FQGNSA. V was cut by 5 bases and J by 4 bases, with 14 bases left in between. CDR3: CASSPGGEGYGYTF. The CDR3 DNA is TGTGCCAGCAGCCCTGGGGGGGAGGGCTATGGCTACACCTTC.

The chain uses TRBV28 and TRBJ2-7; 14 bases are a match to TRBD2. Germline V gives CDR1 MDHEN, CDR2 SYDVKM. The CDR3 contains 18 residues. The junction had 11 bases not matched to a gene; V was cut back by 5 bases and J by 2 bases. CDR3 region: CASSPSGLAGEVAYEQYF. The CDR3 DNA is TGTGCCAGCAGTCCGTCGGGACTAGCGGGAGAGGTTGCCTACGAGCAGTACTTC.

The chain couples TRBV28 to TRBJ1-4; TRBD1 matches 12 bases. Germline lookup yields CDR1 MDHEN and CDR2 SYDVKM. This CDR3 region has 16 residues. V shed 3 bases and J 5 bases; nucleotides not matched to a gene: 4. The CDR3 spells CASSLGQGAGNEKLFF. CDR3 DNA sequence: TGTGCCAGCAGTTTGGGACAGGGGGCCGGGAATGAAAAACTGTTTTTT.

The rearrangement links TRBV7-3 to TRBJ2-3; maybe TRBD2 (5 bases). Germline CDR1 and CDR2: SGHTA and FQGTGA. The V end was cut by 10 bases, the J end by 1 base, with 18 bases between. CDR3 size: 15 residues. CDR3 sequence: CATSPGVLGTDTQYF. DNA of the CDR3: TGTGCCACCTCCCCCGGGGTTTTAGGCACAGATACGCAGTATTTT.

The chain combines TRBV7-9 with TRBJ2-3; 9 bases are a match to TRBD2. V lost 3 bases to trimming and J lost 4 bases; unmatched junction nucleotides: 5. The CDR3 is 15 residues long. CDR1 SEHNR and CDR2 FQNEAQ come from the germline V gene (reference sequence). CDR3 in DNA: TGTGCCAGCAGCTTTTCTGGCGGGAGGGCAGATACGCAGTATTTT. Encoded protein: CASSFSGGRADTQYF.

This chain connects TRBV23-1 to TRBJ1-1; D gene uncertain. TRBV23-1 is an open reading frame whose function is uncertain. Trimming pared 1 base from V and 0 bases from J, leaving 9 bases between. This CDR3 spans 15 amino acids. CDR3 in DNA: TGCGCCAGCAGTCAATTATCGCGGGTGAACACTGAAGCTTTCTTT. Translated: CASSQLSRVNTEAFF.

The rearrangement links TRBV3-1 (or the pseudogene TRBV3-2) to TRBJ2-1, with TRBD2 matching 8 bases. J gave up 7 bases and V 2 bases, and 4 bases lay outside the gene matches. Germline V gene data show CDR1 as LGHDT and CDR2 as YNNKEL (reference sequence). CDR3 length: 14 residues. The CDR3 bases are TGTGCCAGCAGCCAAACCCGGGGGGGTAATGAGCAGTTCTTC. It translates to CASSQTRGGNEQFF.

The V and J genes are TRBV9 and TRBJ1-5, with TRBD1 as a possible D gene (5 bases). CDR3 length equals 19 residues. The V gene's germline CDR1 is SGDLS and CDR2 YYNGEE. Trimming shortened V by 0 bases and J by 0 bases, and 19 bases separated the two germline ends. The CDR3 sequence: CASSVGPGGSGYSNQPQHF. In nucleotides, the CDR3 is TGTGCCAGCAGCGTAGGGCCCGGGGGGAGCGGGTATAGCAATCAGCCCCAGCATTTT. The complete variable domain, with remaining parts taken from reference TRBV9 and TRBJ1-5, reads DSGVTQTPKHLITATGQRVTLRCSPRSGDLSVYWYQQSLDQGLQFLIQYYNGEERAKGNILERFSAQQFPDLHSELNLSSLELGDSALYFCASSVGPGGSGYSNQPQHFGDGTRLSIL.

In DNA, the CDR3 is TGTGCCGTAGGGGGACAGGGGGCTGACGAGCAGTACTTC. As protein: CAVGGQGADEQYF. The genes are TRBV19 and TRBJ2-7; 12 positions agree with TRBD1. J lost 5 bases, V lost 11 bases, and 7 bases had no gene match. The V gene's germline CDR1 is LNHDA and CDR2 SQIVND (reference sequence). The CDR3 runs 13 residues.

This chain connects TRBV7-8 to TRBJ2-3; TRBD2 agrees at 9 bases. The CDR3 contains 18 residues. Unmatched junction bases numbered 17, after V lost 7 bases and J lost 3 bases. Germline V CDR1 and CDR2: SGHVS, FQNEAQ. CDR3 DNA sequence: TGTGCCAGCACCCCAAGGGAGTATGGAGCGGGAGGAACAGATACGCAGTATTTT. Its translation: CASTPREYGAGGTDTQYF.

The chain joins TRBV6-2 or TRBV6-3 to TRBJ1-1; D possibly corresponds to TRBD1 (5 bases). Germline CDR1 is MNHEY and CDR2 is SVGEGT. The CDR3 contains 14 residues. The ends were cut back, 2 bases at V and 5 bases at J, with 12 bases in the middle. The CDR3 DNA follows: TGTGCCAGCAGTTACGTTCGCGGGGGGACTGAAGCTTTCTTT. Translating gives CASSYVRGGTEAFF.